The T cell receptor (beta chain) under discussion was sequenced for a study of blood T cell repertoires in COVID-19. Germline CDR1 is MNHEY and CDR2 is SMNVEV (reference sequence). The CDR3 totals 15 residues. The junction had 8 bases not matched to a gene; V was cut back by 6 bases and J by 1 base. This clone was seen a single time. Assay used: immunoSEQ multiplex PCR; TCRdb lists only in-frame clones, some missing. The repertoire holds about 240,000 clones, with around 87% as singletons. The chain uses TRBV27 and TRBJ1-1; 7 positions match TRBD1. Sample: peripheral blood. This sequence originates from a woman aged 65 to 85 with active or convalescent COVID-19. Written as DNA, the CDR3 is TGTGCCAGCAGCCCAGGGACAGTTCGGAACACTGAAGCTTTCTTT. Encoded protein: CASSPGTVRNTEAFF.